The 28 T cell receptor beta chains presented below share a single source sample, sequenced in a study of human T cells and chemical hapten exposure (dated by TCRdb to the early 2020s). Library preparation used RACE. For sequencing, a NextSeq 500 was employed. TCRdb trimmed public reads at Q25 via fastp, called clones via MiXCR and kept in-frame beta chains. CDR3 protein sequences are deduplicated, and each keeps its most common genes and DNA. For this sample there are 95,000 to 150,000 distinct CDR3 sequences; approximately 10% appear just once. The ten largest clones take up around 2.5% of the sample. This sample's time point label indicates: patch test 3, about 24 weeks after DPC sensitization. The treatment or condition label of this sample denotes: therapeutic diphenylcyclopropenone sensitization with weekly scalp DPC. This sample comprised whole blood, obtained in connection with sensitization to the hapten diphenylcyclopropenone (DPC). Every receptor here comes from a woman aged 45 to 65 with alopecia areata. Some clones in this sample may be carry-over from other donors' samples.

This clonotype came up a few times. This chain joins TRBV5-5 and TRBJ2-5; no clear D gene. Germline CDR1 and CDR2: SGHKS and YYEKEE (reference sequence). Trimming took off 1 base at V and 0 bases at J, with 7 bases between the two ends. This CDR3 region has 14 residues. The CDR3 sequence: CASSLWQNQETQYF. DNA of the CDR3: TGTGCCAGCAGCTTGTGGCAGAACCAAGAGACCCAGTACTTC.

The chain uses TRBV20-1 and TRBJ2-1; D gene unclear. The CDR3 consists of 11 residues. V was shortened by 6 bases and J by 8 bases, with 11 bases between the two germline ends. CDR1 and CDR2 (germline): DFQATT, SNEGSKA (reference sequence). CDR3 DNA sequence: TGCAGTGCCAACGAAGAATATGAGCAGTTCTTC. Protein product: CSANEEYEQFF.

This clonotype has a count of ten or more. The chain joins TRBV7-9 to TRBJ2-1; weak D call: TRBD1 (5 bases). This CDR3 region has 16 residues. Trimming left V 5 bases short and J 2 bases short, with 16 bases between. Germline V gene lookup returns CDR1 SEHNR and CDR2 FQNEAQ (reference sequence). CDR3 amino acids: CASSLSTAATYNEQFF. CDR3 DNA sequence: TGTGCCAGCAGCCTCTCGACAGCCGCAACCTACAATGAGCAGTTCTTC.

This clonotype was seen repeatedly, ten times or more. The chain combines TRBV10-3 with TRBJ2-6; D unclear. The germline gives CDR1 ENHRY, CDR2 SYGVKD. V dropped 2 bases and J dropped 0 bases, with 5 bases sitting between them. The CDR3 sequence is 15 residues long. The CDR3 DNA follows: TGTGCCATCAGTGAGAGTCTCTCTGGGGCCAACGTCCTGACTTTC. It encodes CAISESLSGANVLTF.

As DNA, the CDR3 is TGTGCCAGCTCACCACGGGGGGCCGGGGCCTCTGGGGCCAACGTCCTGACTTTC. It specifies CASSPRGAGASGANVLTF. V gene TRBV18 combines with J gene TRBJ2-6; D might be TRBD1 or TRBD2, each matching 6 bases. This CDR3 comprises 18 residues. CDR1 is KGHSH, CDR2 LQKENI, per germline. V was clipped by 1 base and J by 0 bases, with 13 bases between them.

The chain joins TRBV2 to TRBJ2-1; no clear D gene. The CDR3 runs 15 residues. Trimming pared 6 bases from V and 1 base from J, leaving 13 bases between. Germline lookup yields CDR1 SNHLY and CDR2 FYNNEI. This CDR3 is CASRGLDGSYNEQFF. The CDR3 coding sequence is TGTGCCAGCAGGGGTCTAGATGGGTCCTACAATGAGCAGTTCTTC.

There are a few counts of this clonotype. This chain links TRBV4-2 with TRBJ2-7; weak D call: TRBD1 (5 bases). Germline-derived CDR1 and CDR2 are LGHNA and YNFKEQ. V was pared by 1 base and J by 1 base, with 20 bases between. The CDR3 is 18 residues long. The CDR3 sequence: CASSQGPAKTAGSYEQYF. The CDR3 region has the DNA TGTGCCAGCAGCCAAGGCCCAGCTAAGACAGCCGGATCCTACGAGCAGTACTTC.

This clonotype was detected a few times. The gene calls are TRBV29-1 and TRBJ2-1; 8 bases line up with TRBD1. With V trimmed by 0 bases and J by 6 bases, 10 bases remained unmatched. This CDR3 spans 16 amino acids. The germline CDR1 and CDR2 sequences are SQVTM and ANQGSEA. CDR3 sequence: CSVEDRQGATGNEQFF. The CDR3 DNA is TGCAGCGTTGAAGACAGGCAGGGGGCGACTGGCAATGAGCAGTTCTTC.

This clonotype was recorded at least ten times. This sequence joins TRBV14 and TRBJ1-1; no definite D call. The CDR3 loop spans 13 amino acids. Germline V gene sequence: CDR1 SGHDN, CDR2 FVKESK. V dropped 4 bases and J dropped 10 bases, with 16 bases sitting between them. The CDR3 region has the DNA TGTGCCAGCAGCCCCGGACCGGGCGGAGTAGCTTTCTTT. Residues: CASSPGPGGVAFF. The whole variable domain, remainder taken from reference TRBV14 and TRBJ1-1, is EAGVTQFPSHSVIEKGQTVTLRCDPISGHDNLYWYRRVMGKEIKFLLHFVKESKQDESGMPNNRFLAERTGGTYSTLKVQPAELEDSGVYFCASSPGPGGVAFFGQGTRLTVV.

This clonotype was detected a few times. The chain combines TRBV12-3 or TRBV12-4 with TRBJ1-1; D might be TRBD1 (6 bases). Trimming removed 6 bases at V and 5 bases at J, with 16 bases between. The CDR3 consists of 14 residues. This CDR3 reads CASSLGAANTEAFF. In DNA form, the CDR3 reads TGTGCCAGCAGCTTGGGGGCAGCGAATACTGAAGCTTTCTTT.

In its sample, this clonotype was seen a few times. The chain carries TRBV5-1 and TRBJ2-3, with 8 nucleotides matching TRBD1. Per germline, CDR1 SGHRS and CDR2 YFSETQ. With 1 base clipped from V and 3 bases from J, the junction kept 4 bases outside the gene matches. The CDR3 spans 15 residues. DNA for the CDR3: TGCGCCAGCAGCTTGACAGGGGGGTTGACAGATACGCAGTATTTT. It specifies CASSLTGGLTDTQYF.

This clonotype came up a few times. The chain is built from TRBV6-2 or TRBV6-3 and TRBJ2-1; D perhaps matches TRBD2 (5 bases). V lost 6 bases and J 9 bases, leaving 12 bases between the germline ends. CDR1 and CDR2 from the germline V gene are MNHEY and SVGEGT. This CDR3 is 12 amino acids long. The DNA of the CDR3 is TGTGCCAGCAGGCCGTCTAGCAGTGAGCAGTTCTTC. It yields the protein CASRPSSSEQFF.

In its sample, this clonotype was seen a few times. The gene calls are TRBV14 and TRBJ2-1, with 13 positions matching TRBD2. J was trimmed by 8 bases and V by 0 bases; bases with no gene match: 4. CDR3 length equals 16 residues. Germline V lookup: CDR1 SGHDN, CDR2 FVKESK. CDR3 sequence reads: CASSQELAGGLYEQFF. CDR3 in DNA: TGTGCCAGCAGCCAAGAACTAGCGGGGGGGCTCTATGAGCAGTTCTTC.

In its sample, this clonotype was seen many times. The gene calls are TRBV20-1 and TRBJ2-3, with D possibly TRBD2 on 7 matching bases. CDR3 size: 13 residues. V lost 3 bases and J 2 bases, leaving 9 bases between the germline ends. Germline V lookup: CDR1 DFQATT, CDR2 SNEGSKA (reference sequence). CDR3 DNA: TGCAGTGCTAGCGGGGGGCCCACAGATACGCAGTATTTT. It is translated as CSASGGPTDTQYF.

The chain has TRBV3-1 and TRBJ2-1; 12 positions match TRBD2. This CDR3 spans 15 amino acids. V lost 7 bases, J lost 5 bases, and 6 bases stayed unmatched. The V gene's germline CDR1 is LGHDT and CDR2 YNNKEL (reference sequence). The DNA of the CDR3 is TGTGCCAGCACCCTACTAGCGGGGGGCAACAATGAGCAGTTCTTC. Residues: CASTLLAGGNNEQFF.

At least ten counts were recorded for this clonotype. The chain recombines TRBV9 with TRBJ2-5, with unresolved D. V lost 4 bases and J lost 5, with 18 bases in between. The CDR3 length is 15 residues. Germline loops: CDR1 SGDLS, CDR2 YYNGEE. CDR3 nucleotide sequence: TGTGCCAGCAGCCCTCCGGCAGATCCCTCGGAGACCCAGTACTTC. This codes for CASSPPADPSETQYF.

This clonotype appeared many times. V gene TRBV2 combines with J gene TRBJ1-1; no definite D call. The CDR3 spans 11 residues. The germline V gene encodes CDR1 SNHLY and CDR2 FYNNEI. Trimming cost V 6 bases and J 3 bases, with 5 bases left between them. The CDR3 coding sequence is TGTGCCAGCAGGACCGACACTGAAGCTTTCTTT. Encoded protein: CASRTDTEAFF.

V and J are TRBV28 and TRBJ2-7; tentatively, D is TRBD1 or TRBD2 (5 bases each). Germline CDR1 reads MDHEN; CDR2 reads SYDVKM. Deletions cut 2 bases from V and 2 bases from J, with 19 bases between. This CDR3 contains 17 residues. The CDR3 DNA is TGTGCCAGCAGTTTAGGGACCGAAGATTTAACTACCTACGAGCAGTACTTC. It specifies CASSLGTEDLTTYEQYF.

Only a few counts were recorded for this clonotype. The chain combines TRBV28 with TRBJ2-1, with 9 bases that match TRBD2. In germline, CDR1 is MDHEN, CDR2 SYDVKM. There are 16 residues in the CDR3. V shed 1 base and J 2 bases; nucleotides not matched to a gene: 3. In DNA form, the CDR3 reads TGTGCCAGCAGTTTATTGGGCGGGAGGGCCTACAATGAGCAGTTCTTC. Translated, it gives CASSLLGGRAYNEQFF.

This chain links TRBV29-1 with TRBJ1-1; D is undetermined. This CDR3 contains 13 residues. V dropped 3 bases and J dropped 0 bases, with 8 bases sitting between them. The germline V gene encodes CDR1 SQVTM and CDR2 ANQGSEA. CDR3 sequence: CSVEEGVNTEAFF. In DNA, the CDR3 is TGCAGCGTTGAGGAGGGCGTGAACACTGAAGCTTTCTTT.

This clonotype was detected a few times. V usage is TRBV6-5 and J usage is TRBJ2-6; 7 bases agree with TRBD1. The ends lost 0 bases at V and 0 bases at J; junction bases unmatched: 11. The germline gives CDR1 MNHEY, CDR2 SVGAGI. The CDR3 loop spans 20 amino acids. The DNA for the CDR3 is TGTGCCAGCAGTTACTCGGGAAGAGGGGGCCCGAGCTCTGGGGCCAACGTCCTGACTTTC. Amino acids: CASSYSGRGGPSSGANVLTF.

This clonotype was seen only a few times. The chain couples TRBV25-1 to TRBJ2-7; D unclear. V was cut by 6 bases and J by 4 bases, with 10 bases left in between. The germline V gene encodes CDR1 MGHDK and CDR2 SYGVNS. The CDR3 is made up of 12 amino acids. The CDR3 protein is CASSRREYEQYF. The CDR3 DNA reads TGTGCCAGCAGCCGCCGAGAGTACGAGCAGTACTTC.

V is TRBV29-1 and J is TRBJ2-1; D gene ambiguous. The CDR3 spans 12 residues. Looked up from germline, CDR1 is SQVTM and CDR2 is ANQGSEA. Trimming removed 3 bases at V and 5 bases at J, with 8 bases between. The CDR3 DNA is TGCAGCGTTGATCAGCCAGACAATGAGCAGTTCTTC. Translation gives CSVDQPDNEQFF.

The CDR3 sequence is CAISGHGSDTIYF. The CDR3 DNA sequence: TGTGCCATCAGTGGTCACGGTTCAGACACCATATATTTT. V gene TRBV10-3 combines with J gene TRBJ1-3; D remains ambiguous. The germline gives CDR1 ENHRY, CDR2 SYGVKD. CDR3 length: 13 residues. The V end was cut by 4 bases, the J end by 8 bases, with 12 bases between.

In its sample, this clonotype was seen a few times. The chain recombines TRBV6-6 with TRBJ1-3; D is unclear. The CDR3 sequence is 16 residues long. With 0 bases removed from V and 0 bases from J, the gap between germline ends came to 9 bases. Germline values: CDR1 MNHNY, CDR2 SVGAGI (reference sequence). The CDR3 sequence is CASSYSSSDSGNTIYF. The CDR3 nucleotides are TGTGCCAGCAGTTACTCGAGCAGTGACTCTGGAAACACCATATATTTT.

There are a few counts of this clonotype. The V call is TRBV11-2, the J call TRBJ2-1, with TRBD2 matching over 14 bases. V gave up 1 base and J gave up 8 bases; unmatched junction bases: 28. The CDR3 totals 24 residues. Germline-derived CDR1 and CDR2 are SGHAT and FQNNGV. The CDR3 region is CASSLVRLAGGPGQFGYRVHEQFF. CDR3 coding DNA: TGTGCCAGCAGCTTAGTTCGACTAGCGGGAGGGCCGGGGCAATTTGGGTACAGAGTACATGAGCAGTTCTTC. The full variable domain, in which reference TRBV11-2 and TRBJ2-1 provide the parts outside the CDR3, is EAGVAQSPRYKIIEKRQSVAFWCNPISGHATLYWYQQILGQGPKLLIQFQNNGVVDDSQLPKDRFSAERLKGVDSTLKIQPAKLEDSAVYLCASSLVRLAGGPGQFGYRVHEQFFGPGTRLTVL.

A few counts support this clonotype. The CDR3 bases are TGTGCCAGCAGTGCGCTTGACGGCCGGTTCGGCTATGGCTACACCTTC. This sequence encodes CASSALDGRFGYGYTF. The genes are TRBV25-1 and TRBJ1-2; no clear D. CDR1 and CDR2 (germline): MGHDK, SYGVNS. V was clipped by 4 bases and J by 4 bases, with 19 bases between them. The CDR3 sequence is 16 residues long.

The V gene is TRBV24-1, the J gene TRBJ1-6; 7 nucleotides line up with TRBD1. Germline V gene lookup returns CDR1 KGHDR and CDR2 SFDVKD. After removal of 2 bases from V and 9 bases from J, the junction contained 18 bases not matched to a gene. The CDR3 totals 19 residues. Here the CDR3 DNA reads TGTGCCACCAGTGATTCAGCCAGTACGAGGGGGCAGAAATCTTCACCCCTCCACTTT. Translated, it gives CATSDSASTRGQKSSPLHF.